The T cell receptor beta chain under discussion was sequenced for a study of response to subunit inactivated influenza vaccine. General study findings and limits: There was a suggestion from the authors that each seasonal influenza vaccination recruits few new T cells.

A remark on this clonotype: Its antigen is as yet unknown.

Each CDR3 protein gets one entry after TCRdb re-called the RT-PCR reads with MiXCR. The data hold roughly 790,000 distinct CDR3 sequences, with over 20% observed a single time. CDR1 and CDR2 from the germline V gene are SGHTA and FQGNSA. The ends were cut back, 1 base at V and 4 bases at J, with 16 bases in the middle. This CDR3 spans 17 amino acids. This clonotype originated in a man aged 45-65 years who received an inactivated influenza vaccine. The source material was PBMCs from blood, sampled 4 to 6 days after vaccination. The chain combines TRBV7-2 with TRBJ1-4, with D perhaps TRBD1 (6 bases). CDR3 residues: CASSLGPYREGNEKLFF. In DNA, the CDR3 is TGTGCCAGCAGCTTAGGGCCCTACAGGGAGGGTAATGAAAAACTGTTTTTT.